This TCR beta chain is drawn from a study of response to subunit inactivated influenza vaccine. The study, taken as a whole, reports: Only a handful of new T cells, the authors suggested, are recruited with each seasonal influenza vaccination.

Each CDR3 protein is one row after TCRdb ran MiXCR on the RT-PCR reads. The data hold about 570,000 distinct CDR3 sequences, with around 10% observed a single time. The sample holds many counts of this clonotype. Its specificity is not known. This sample also belongs to another study, concerning T cells expressing NK-cell markers. That paper notes: 5'RACE template switching built TCR beta cDNA with unique molecular identifiers. Restriction of the sorted population to alpha-beta TCR T cells was achieved in several experiments with an anti-gamma-delta TCR antibody. Roughly 1.0-7.0% of CD8+ T cells in about six donors belonged to dominant NKG2C+ clonotypes. In a few donors, dominant clonotypes made up about 28.3-60.1% of CD3+CD56-NKG2C+ cells.

The source was PBMCs from blood, collected on the day of vaccination. This sequence was found in a man aged 45-65 years who received an inactivated influenza vaccine.

CDR3 in DNA: TGTGCCAGCAGTTTATCAGGCAGACAAGAGACCCAGTACTTC. Its translation is CASSLSGRQETQYF. The rearrangement uses TRBV12-3 or TRBV12-4 and TRBJ2-5; D gene ambiguous. V was cut by 2 bases and J by 2 bases, with 9 bases left in between. The CDR3 runs 14 residues.